This entry is about one TCR beta chain. The data are from a study of shared clonotypes between healthy human individuals. The ends were cut back, 2 bases at V and 3 bases at J, with 11 bases in the middle. The CDR3 runs to 15 residues. The germline CDR1 and CDR2 sequences are LGHNA and YSLEER. TCRdb keeps only in-frame clones here, not all; method: immunoSEQ multiplex PCR. The sample lists some 2,000,000 clones, under 97% occurring once. This clonotype originated in a man between 18 and 35 years old in good health. V and J are TRBV4-3 and TRBJ2-1, with D possibly matching TRBD1 (5 bases). Sample: naive CD4+ T cells sorted from blood. Indicated subset: CD45RA+ positively selected. CDR3 sequence: CASSQTFQGYNEQFF. Here the CDR3 DNA reads TGCGCCAGCAGCCAAACTTTCCAGGGCTACAATGAGCAGTTCTTC.